This T cell receptor beta chain was documented in a study of T cell responses to AZD1222 COVID-19 vaccine (TCRdb year 2021). About the full investigation: AZD1222 recipients given second doses at about 4 weeks or at about 12 weeks were pooled, since spike-specific TCR depth and breadth were not found to differ between the two schedules. A total of under 250 trial participants underwent TCR sequencing, of whom 200 to 220 had received two doses of AZD1222 and around 25 had received two doses of the MenACWY control vaccine. Trial participants were enrolled by age into subgroups of 18-55, 56-69 and 70-plus years, and roughly 150, 30 and 60 TCR-sequenced participants, respectively, were included in these subgroups. Beyond this particular receptor, the publication reports: The 56-69-year group was small, and its depth increase did not reach significance, likely because of low power. Conclusions about previously exposed vaccinees are limited, since just a handful of AZD1222 recipients were seropositive for SARS-CoV-2 at baseline. Spike-specific TCR breadth and depth rose significantly after two AZD1222 doses compared with day 0 and with MenACWY recipients. The whole spike protein was spanned by vaccine-associated CD4 TCRs, and dominant responses were seen in regions 160-218 and 743-854. Most participants were white British and females outnumbered males, and the authors suggested that clonal diversity may have been underestimated. Because no day 14 peak-response samples were available, the repertoires could be characterized only after the peak T cell response. Reportedly, close to half of the unique spike-specific TCRs recognized epitopes lying outside the regions that are mutated in the B.1.351 and B.1.1.7 variants.

A remark on this clone: Its antigen has not been determined. Qualities for individual bases were not recorded, and no much larger clone is one base off.

The meaning of the sample's time point label: baseline before first vaccination. Vaccinee samples came from UK trials COV001 and COV002, including a single-blind randomized controlled phase 2/3 trial of AZD1222 (ChAdOx1 nCoV-19) in healthy adults. For TCRbeta chain sequencing, PBMC samples from trial participants were taken at day 0 and at day 28 after the second dose. The CDR3 regions of human TCRbeta chains were analyzed by immunosequencing. The source study handled its data this way. Repertoire TCRs were matched against a reference library of SARS-CoV-2-specific TCRs generated with the MIRA antigen-specificity platform. Breadth was defined as the fraction of unique TCRs that were SARS-CoV-2-associated, and depth was defined as the fraction of total T cells that were SARS-CoV-2-associated. Using the MIRA data, each spike-specific TCR was assigned both to the spike region to which the TCR was reactive and to a CD4 or CD8 class. Log10-transformed breadth and depth values were compared by one-way ANOVA with Sidak's multiple comparisons tests. TCRdb's version of the immuneACCESS table is confined to in-frame rearrangements and falls short of the full clone set. An unresolved V gene accounts for under half of the shortfall where checked; the remainder is of unknown origin. Clone size and the V and J calls come from that table; the DNA yielded D and trimming. This sample gives about 29,000 clones in total; more than 85% of them show up just once. The ten biggest clones cover 8.1% of the sample.

V sheds 6 bases and J sheds 8 bases, leaving 11 bases between their ends. Reading from cysteine to phenylalanine, the CDR3 counts 12 amino acids. The entry retains the CDR3 DNA only, 36 bases that are in frame from base 1. This material consisted of peripheral blood, taken on day 0 of AZD1222 vaccination. Recombination joined TRBV12-3 or TRBV12-4 with TRBJ2-1, with an unclear D gene assignment. The TCR was taken from an adult in good health. The CDR3 loop reads CASSQTVDEQFF. The DNA sequence is TGTGCCAGCAGCCAGACGGTAGATGAGCAGTTCTTC.